This T cell receptor beta chain was found in a study of cytotoxic CD8 clonotypes in ibrutinib-treated CLL. Background on the study: Of a cohort that held some eleven relapsed/refractory and some 15 treatment-naive patients, 17 to 18 were IGHV unmutated. Average yields of about 260,000 productive templates and tens of thousands of productive rearrangements characterized the samples.

Germline V lookup: CDR1 SNHLY, CDR2 FYNNEI. V gave up 6 bases and J gave up 3 bases, with 9 bases separating them. CDR3 length: 12 residues. Produced via immunoSEQ multiplex PCR; TCRdb's table is partial and in-frame only. Of hundreds of thousands of clones detected, about three quarters appear once; the ten largest clones hold approximately 15%. The origin of this receptor is a human donor with chronic lymphocytic leukemia. The gene calls are TRBV2 and TRBJ2-7, with a weak D call TRBD1 (6 bases). Source: PBMCs, taken after 24 months of ibrutinib treatment. CDR3 DNA: TGTGCCAGCAGGTGGACAGACTACGAGCAGTACTTC. Amino acids: CASRWTDYEQYF.